This T cell receptor beta chain was captured in a study of T cells in localized non-small cell lung cancer. The CDR3 is 15 amino acids. The V and J ends lost 5 bases and 4 bases respectively, with 16 bases between them. CDR1 is SGDLS and CDR2 is YYNGEE in the germline V gene. Assay: immunoSEQ multiplex PCR; the TCRdb copy retains only in-frame clones and omits some. Here the sample spans around 35,000 clones, 91% being singletons. The material was peripheral blood mononuclear cells, obtained before any cancer treatment. The chain couples TRBV9 to TRBJ1-3; D perhaps matches TRBD1 (5 bases). This TCR came from a female donor over 55 with stage II lung adenocarcinoma. As DNA, the CDR3 is TGTGCCAGCAGTGCTTTCGGGACTCCAGGAAACACCATATATTTT. This encodes CASSAFGTPGNTIYF.